The present T cell receptor (beta chain) was sequenced within a study of blood T cell repertoires in COVID-19. Study summary: COVID-19 samples from acute and convalescent phases originated in the United States, Italy and Spain. Sample material is recorded as cDNA or gDNA derived from T cells, B-cell-depleted T cells, or PBMCs.

Original data processing: Amplification from reference gene primers served as the basis for estimated nucleated cell counts. Data came from immunoSEQ multiplex PCR; TCRdb stores just in-frame clones and leaves some out. V, J and clone size were drawn from that table, and D and trimming were deduced from the DNA. The profile shows approximately 89,000 clones, 80% of them singletons. The CDR3 contains 13 residues. Trimming left V 7 bases short and J 4 bases short, with 13 bases between. The specimen sequenced was peripheral blood. This receptor was identified in a human donor in a cohort sampled during active COVID-19. The chain has TRBV12-3 or TRBV12-4 and TRBJ1-2, with D uncertain. The CDR3, as DNA: TGTGCCAGCACCCTGGGCAGAACCTATGGCTACACCTTC. This gives the protein CASTLGRTYGYTF.